Presented here are 29 T cell receptor beta chains from one specimen sequenced in a study of blood T cell repertoires in COVID-19 (dated by TCRdb to the early 2020s). Library method: the immunoSEQ multiplex PCR assay. This is the immuneACCESS table as TCRdb keeps it, with only in-frame sequences that have V and J called. A part of the clones is gone; compared with another copy, unresolved V genes explain less than half, and the rest is unexplained. The sample data list around 330,000 clones, and 88% of these were observed just once. Clones ranked in the top ten supply approximately 4% of the sample. The source material was peripheral blood. The receptors originated from a woman aged 45-59 years with active or convalescent COVID-19.

In its sample, this clone was seen once. The chain is built from TRBV7-2 and TRBJ1-1; 10 nucleotides agree with TRBD1. The CDR3 loop spans 14 amino acids. V lost 4 bases and J lost 5; bases outside the gene matches: 4. Germline V lookup: CDR1 SGHTA, CDR2 FQGNSA. This CDR3 reads CASSSDRGPTEAFF. The CDR3 nucleotides read TGTGCCAGCAGCTCCGACAGGGGGCCAACTGAAGCTTTCTTT.

This clone appeared a single time. The rearrangement joins TRBV7-3 to TRBJ2-2; 7 bases are a match to TRBD2. Unmatched junction bases numbered 7, after V lost 4 bases and J lost 2 bases. CDR3 size: 16 residues. The germline gives CDR1 SGHTA, CDR2 FQGTGA. The CDR3 loop reads CASSSPGTTNTGELFF. The CDR3 DNA sequence: TGTGCCAGCAGCTCGCCCGGGACTACCAACACCGGGGAGCTGTTTTTT.

This clone was detected a few times. V and J are TRBV6-5 and TRBJ1-5, with TRBD1 matching 10 bases. V was clipped by 8 bases and J by 2 bases; unmatched bases: 0. The CDR3 loop spans 13 amino acids. In germline, CDR1 is MNHEY, CDR2 SVGAGI. CDR3 in amino acids: CASGTGGNQPQHF. CDR3 DNA: TGTGCCAGCGGGACAGGGGGCAATCAGCCCCAGCATTTT.

Comment on this clone: Other nucleotide sequences in the sample specify the same CDR3. The V call is TRBV6-5, the J call TRBJ2-7; TRBD2 is a possible D gene (7 bases). The V end lost 6 bases, the J end lost 2 bases, and 11 bases lay between the germline ends. Per germline, CDR1 MNHEY and CDR2 SVGAGI. The CDR3 extends over 13 amino acids. The CDR3 coding sequence is TGTGCCAGCAGGAGCGGGACAACCTACGAGCAGTACTTC. It encodes CASRSGTTYEQYF.

The V call is TRBV6-5, the J call TRBJ1-3; perhaps TRBD1 as D (6 bases). In germline, CDR1 is MNHEY, CDR2 SVGAGI. The CDR3 totals 15 residues. The V and J ends lost 6 bases and 0 bases respectively, with 12 bases between them. The CDR3 nucleotides read TGTGCCAGCAGGCGACAGGCCATCTCTGGAAACACCATATATTTT. Translating gives CASRRQAISGNTIYF.

This chain joins TRBV2 and TRBJ1-1; 8 nucleotides match TRBD1. This CDR3 region has 13 residues. Germline lookup yields CDR1 SNHLY and CDR2 FYNNEI. V lost 6 bases to trimming and J lost 5 bases; unmatched junction nucleotides: 5. The CDR3 reads CASSGDRGTEAFF. The CDR3 bases are TGTGCCAGCAGCGGAGACAGGGGTACTGAAGCTTTCTTT. Using reference TRBV2 and TRBJ1-1 for the parts outside the CDR3, the full variable domain is EPEVTQTPSHQVTQMGQEVILRCVPISNHLYFYWYRQILGQKVEFLVSFYNNEISEKSEIFDDQFSVERPDGSNFTLKIRSTKLEDSAMYFCASSGDRGTEAFFGQGTRLTVV.

The CDR3 DNA follows: TGTGCCAGCAGCTCTTATAGGTCGGGAGGGGGAACTGAAGCTTTCTTT. As protein: CASSSYRSGGGTEAFF. The gene calls are TRBV7-2 and TRBJ1-1, with TRBD1 as a possible D gene (6 bases). V lost 4 bases, J lost 5 bases, and 20 bases lay in between. The CDR3 length is 16 residues. CDR1 and CDR2 (germline): SGHTA, FQGNSA.

The chain employs TRBV30 and TRBJ2-7; D not resolved. CDR1 and CDR2 (germline): GTSNPN, SVGIG (reference sequence). With 5 bases removed from V and 3 bases from J, the gap between germline ends came to 8 bases. The CDR3 runs to 11 residues. CDR3 in amino acids: CAWGSYYEQYF. The CDR3 bases are TGTGCCTGGGGCTCGTACTACGAGCAGTACTTC.

This clone was found a few times. The chain links TRBV5-5 to TRBJ1-1, with a tentative D call TRBD1 (5 bases). CDR3 length equals 14 residues. The germline V gene has CDR1 SGHKS and CDR2 YYEKEE (reference sequence). The ends were cut back, 0 bases at V and 3 bases at J, with 9 bases in the middle. The CDR3 region is CASSLVSGDTEAFF. Here the CDR3 DNA reads TGTGCCAGCAGCTTGGTGTCGGGGGACACTGAAGCTTTCTTT. Together with reference TRBV5-5 and TRBJ1-1, the CDR3 gives the full variable domain: DAGVTQSPTHLIKTRGQQVTLRCSPISGHKSVSWYQQVLGQGPQFIFQYYEKEERGRGNFPDRFSARQFPNYSSELNVNALLLGDSALYLCASSLVSGDTEAFFGQGTRLTVV.

The chain links TRBV3-1 (or the pseudogene TRBV3-2) to TRBJ1-4; 9 bases are a match to TRBD1. Germline assignment: CDR1 LGHDT and CDR2 YNNKEL (reference sequence). The ends lost 4 bases at V and 8 bases at J; junction bases unmatched: 8. The CDR3 spans 15 residues. CDR3 DNA: TGTGCCAGCAGCCTCCAGACAGGGGGGGGCGAAAAACTGTTTTTT. Its protein product is CASSLQTGGGEKLFF.

V is TRBV29-1 and J is TRBJ2-7; 7 positions agree with TRBD2. The CDR3 spans 11 residues. CDR1 is SQVTM and CDR2 is ANQGSEA in the germline V gene. The DNA for the CDR3 is TGCGTCGGCGGGGGAGATTACGAGCAGTACTTC. Its protein is CVGGGDYEQYF.

The chain carries TRBV14 and TRBJ2-2; TRBD1 aligns across 7 bases. The CDR3 covers 16 residues. V lost 2 bases and J lost 0; bases outside the gene matches: 3. Per germline, CDR1 SGHDN and CDR2 FVKESK. In nucleotides, the CDR3 is TGTGCCAGCAGCCAACCGGGACAGCCGAACACCGGGGAGCTGTTTTTT. It specifies CASSQPGQPNTGELFF.

V is TRBV7-8 and J is TRBJ1-4; D is unclear. The germline V gene encodes CDR1 SGHVS and CDR2 FQNEAQ. The CDR3 covers 14 residues. Trimming pared 2 bases from V and 8 bases from J, leaving 12 bases between. This CDR3 reads CASSLSPTVEKLFF. CDR3 sequence (DNA): TGTGCCAGCAGCTTATCTCCAACGGTAGAAAAACTGTTTTTT.

This chain uses TRBV9 with TRBJ2-1, with 9 bases lining up with TRBD2. V dropped 0 bases and J dropped 2; count of bases not matched to a gene: 6. CDR1 SGDLS and CDR2 YYNGEE come from the germline V gene. The CDR3 is 17 amino acids. CDR3 in amino acids: CASSVGLSGSAYNEQFF. The CDR3 bases are TGTGCCAGCAGCGTAGGGCTTAGCGGGAGTGCCTACAATGAGCAGTTCTTC.

The rearrangement joins TRBV7-9 to TRBJ1-1; no definite D call. Trimming removed 3 bases from V and 2 bases from J, with 7 bases in between. CDR3 length: 13 amino acids. Germline CDR1 and CDR2: SEHNR and FQNEAQ (reference sequence). The CDR3 loop reads CASSLRQNTEAFF. CDR3 nucleotides: TGTGCCAGCAGCTTGCGGCAAAACACTGAAGCTTTCTTT.

The chain has TRBV9 and TRBJ1-4; D remains ambiguous. Trimming stripped 0 bases from V and 0 bases from J, with 3 bases between. This CDR3 has 14 amino acids. Per germline, CDR1 SGDLS and CDR2 YYNGEE. CDR3 nucleotide sequence: TGTGCCAGCAGCGTAGCTTCAACTAATGAAAAACTGTTTTTT. Protein: CASSVASTNEKLFF.

V gene TRBV7-2 combines with J gene TRBJ1-1, with D hard to call. With 3 bases removed from V and 0 bases from J, the gap between germline ends came to 11 bases. CDR1 is SGHTA, CDR2 FQGNSA, per germline. The CDR3 contains 15 residues. CDR3 region: CASSFTVLMNTEAFF. The CDR3 coding sequence is TGTGCCAGCAGCTTTACTGTTCTCATGAACACTGAAGCTTTCTTT.

This chain uses TRBV6-1 with TRBJ1-2; unclear D gene. The CDR3 runs 14 residues. Trimming removed 1 base at V and 4 bases at J, with 10 bases between. Per the germline V gene, CDR1 is MNHNS and CDR2 is SASEGT. CDR3 coding DNA: TGTGCCAGCAGTGAAGAAGTAGTCGGCTATGGCTACACCTTC. Translation gives CASSEEVVGYGYTF.

V gene TRBV4-3 combines with J gene TRBJ1-1, with TRBD1 matching 7 bases. From germline, CDR1 is LGHNA and CDR2 YSLEER. The CDR3 totals 13 residues. V lost 4 bases, J lost 2 bases, and 1 base stayed unmatched. The CDR3 DNA follows: TGCGCCAGCAGCCGGACAGGTAACACTGAAGCTTTCTTT. Translating gives CASSRTGNTEAFF.

This chain uses TRBV5-4 with TRBJ2-2; TRBD2 agrees at 10 bases. V was pared by 4 bases and J by 6 bases, with 6 bases of the junction left unmatched. CDR1 and CDR2 from the germline V gene are SGHNT and YYREEE (reference sequence). The CDR3 extends over 15 amino acids. Here the CDR3 DNA reads TGTGCCAGCAGCAGTGGGACTAGCGTTTCCGGGGAGCTGTTTTTT. Amino acids: CASSSGTSVSGELFF. Filled out from reference TRBV5-4 and TRBJ2-2, the complete variable domain reads ETGVTQSPTHLIKTRGQQVTLRCSSQSGHNTVSWYQQALGQGPQFIFQYYREEENGRGNFPPRFSGLQFPNYSSELNVNALELDDSALYLCASSSGTSVSGELFFGEGSRLTVL.

The sample holds one count of this clone. This chain joins TRBV12-3 or TRBV12-4 and TRBJ2-2; D not certain. CDR3 length: 12 residues. Trimming shortened V by 4 bases and J by 5 bases, and 5 bases separated the two germline ends. The CDR3 bases are TGTGCCAGCAGTTCTAGGACCGGGGAGCTGTTTTTT. This gives the protein CASSSRTGELFF.

V gene TRBV7-3 combines with J gene TRBJ2-2, with 7 bases that match TRBD2. The CDR3 totals 16 residues. The V and J ends lost 5 bases and 3 bases, in that order; junction bases with no gene match: 9. Germline V lookup: CDR1 SGHTA, CDR2 FQGTGA. CDR3 sequence: CASSQFKTSDTGELFF. In DNA, the CDR3 is TGTGCCAGCAGCCAATTTAAAACTAGCGACACCGGGGAGCTGTTTTTT.

V usage is TRBV7-3 and J usage is TRBJ2-1; 10 bases map to TRBD2. This CDR3 is 16 amino acids long. The V and J ends lost 6 bases and 6 bases, in that order; junction bases with no gene match: 11. The germline V gene has CDR1 SGHTA and CDR2 FQGTGA. Here the CDR3 DNA reads TGTGCCAGCAGTTATCAGTCCAGCGGGAGGGCCAATGAGCAGTTCTTC. Its translation is CASSYQSSGRANEQFF.

This chain connects TRBV29-1 to TRBJ1-3, with D unresolved. The CDR3 is made up of 13 amino acids. Trimming took off 4 bases at V and 0 bases at J, with 7 bases between the two ends. Germline V gene lookup returns CDR1 SQVTM and CDR2 ANQGSEA. The CDR3 loop is CSVAQDSGNTIYF. The CDR3 region has the DNA TGCAGCGTTGCACAAGACTCTGGAAACACCATATATTTT.

J is TRBJ1-2 and V is TRBV28; D not resolved. Germline lookup yields CDR1 MDHEN and CDR2 SYDVKM. V dropped 5 bases and J dropped 7 bases, with 14 bases sitting between them. The CDR3 consists of 13 residues. CDR3 DNA sequence: TGTGCCAGCAGTGACGCAAACTATGGTGGCTACACCTTC. Its translation: CASSDANYGGYTF.

V is TRBV27 and J is TRBJ1-6; 8 bases line up with TRBD1. The V gene end was trimmed by 4 bases and the J gene end by 10 bases; junction bases not matched to a gene: 9. The CDR3 extends over 15 amino acids. Germline V CDR1 and CDR2: MNHEY, SMNVEV (reference sequence). CDR3 residues: CASSSTGARISPLHF. CDR3 in DNA: TGTGCCAGCAGTTCGACAGGGGCTAGGATCTCACCCCTCCACTTT.

This clone appeared a single time. This chain joins TRBV12-5 and TRBJ1-2; the D is unclear. The V end lost 1 base, the J end lost 6 bases, and 15 bases lay between the germline ends. The CDR3 runs 15 residues. The germline V gene has CDR1 LGHNT and CDR2 FRNRAP. CDR3 protein: CASGLGPRGVDGYTF. As DNA, the CDR3 is TGTGCTAGTGGTTTGGGACCGCGAGGAGTGGATGGCTACACCTTC.

This chain uses TRBV4-3 with TRBJ2-1; D is perhaps TRBD1 (6 bases). The CDR3 runs 16 residues. V lost 2 bases and J 7 bases, leaving 18 bases between the germline ends. Germline V lookup: CDR1 LGHNA, CDR2 YSLEER. The CDR3 DNA reads as TGCGCCAGCAGCCAAAGCCCCGGGACAAATCTGAATGAGCAGTTCTTC. Translated: CASSQSPGTNLNEQFF.

The chain employs TRBV19 and TRBJ1-4, with D possibly being TRBD1 (5 bases). The V end lost 3 bases, the J end lost 0 bases, and 14 bases lay between the germline ends. The CDR3 has 17 residues. In germline, CDR1 is LNHDA, CDR2 SQIVND (reference sequence). The DNA for the CDR3 is TGTGCCAGTAGTATCCTCACGACAGCCGCAACTAATGAAAAACTGTTTTTT. This codes for CASSILTTAATNEKLFF.